This is a list of T cell receptor beta chains from one sample in a study of blood T cell repertoires in COVID-19. Sequenced by immunoSEQ multiplex PCR; TCRdb stores in-frame clones only, minus some. Of fewer than 300,000 clones in the sample, 70% to 90% were seen once. Sequences were obtained from peripheral blood. The receptors shown here come from a middle-aged woman who had recovered from COVID-19. The CDR3 runs from the conserved cysteine through the conserved F or W. Fields, in order: CDR3 length, D gene, clone size, J gene, V gene, CDR3 DNA, CDR3 protein. The D gene is left open where the match is weak. For some rows the clone size is stated as once, few or many, or as a class when expanded; others skip it.

CDR3 length: 14; D gene: -; clone size: -; J gene: TRBJ1-1; V gene: TRBV12-5; CDR3 DNA: TGTGCTAGTGGTTCGCACAGGTCGAACACTGAAGCTTTCTTT; CDR3 protein: CASGSHRSNTEAFF
CDR3 length: 14; D gene: TRBD1; clone size: -; J gene: TRBJ1-1; V gene: TRBV5-1; CDR3 DNA: TGCGCCAGCAGATACAGGGGGGTGAACACTGAAGCTTTCTTT; CDR3 protein: CASRYRGVNTEAFF
CDR3 length: 12; D gene: TRBD2; clone size: -; J gene: TRBJ2-1; V gene: TRBV12-5; CDR3 DNA: TGTGCTAGTGGCCGTGGGGGGGGTGAGCAGTTCTTC; CDR3 protein: CASGRGGGEQFF
CDR3 length: 15; D gene: -; clone size: -; J gene: TRBJ1-6; V gene: TRBV6-5; CDR3 DNA: TGTGCCAGCAGTCCCCGGGGGGCTAGGGATTCACCCCTCCACTTT; CDR3 protein: CASSPRGARDSPLHF
CDR3 length: 14; D gene: -; clone size: -; J gene: TRBJ1-3; V gene: TRBV6-5; CDR3 DNA: TGTGCCAGCAGCCCCCTGGGGGCTGATGGCACCATATATTTT; CDR3 protein: CASSPLGADGTIYF
CDR3 length: 19; D gene: TRBD2; clone size: -; J gene: TRBJ2-2; V gene: TRBV7-2; CDR3 DNA: TGTGCCAGCAGCTATTTTCGGCTAGCGGGAGCCACCAACACCGGGGAGCTGTTTTTT; CDR3 protein: CASSYFRLAGATNTGELFF
CDR3 length: 13; D gene: -; clone size: -; J gene: TRBJ1-1; V gene: TRBV10-3; CDR3 DNA: TGTGCCATCAGGACACAGGGTAACACTGAAGCTTTCTTT; CDR3 protein: CAIRTQGNTEAFF
CDR3 length: 21; D gene: TRBD2; clone size: -; J gene: TRBJ2-3; V gene: TRBV7-3; CDR3 DNA: TGTGCCAGCAGCGAAGAAATCGGGACAGATCTAGCGGGAGTAGGCACAGATACGCAGTATTTT; CDR3 protein: CASSEEIGTDLAGVGTDTQYF
CDR3 length: 17; D gene: TRBD2; clone size: -; J gene: TRBJ2-3; V gene: TRBV6-2/TRBV6-3; CDR3 DNA: TGTGCCAGCAGTTACTCCCCCGGGACTAGCCCGACAGATACGCAGTATTTT; CDR3 protein: CASSYSPGTSPTDTQYF
CDR3 length: 14; D gene: -; clone size: few; J gene: TRBJ2-5; V gene: TRBV5-1; CDR3 DNA: TGCGCCAGCAGCTTGGGGGGAGGAAGAGAGACCCAGTACTTC; CDR3 protein: CASSLGGGRETQYF
CDR3 length: 13; D gene: -; clone size: -; J gene: TRBJ1-1; V gene: TRBV7-3; CDR3 DNA: TGTGCCAGCAGCTTTTTCCCGGAGACGGAAGCTTTCTTT; CDR3 protein: CASSFFPETEAFF
CDR3 length: 15; D gene: TRBD2; clone size: once; J gene: TRBJ2-1; V gene: TRBV5-5; CDR3 DNA: TGTGCCAGCAGACCCGGGGGGGGCGCTTTTCATGAGCAGTTCTTC; CDR3 protein: CASRPGGGAFHEQFF
CDR3 length: 16; D gene: -; clone size: once; J gene: TRBJ1-2; V gene: TRBV14; CDR3 DNA: TGTGCCAGCAGCCAAGATCTTGGTGTAAGGGGCCGGGGCTACACCTTC; CDR3 protein: CASSQDLGVRGRGYTF
CDR3 length: 17; D gene: TRBD1; clone size: -; J gene: TRBJ1-3; V gene: TRBV4-1; CDR3 DNA: TGCGCCAGCAGCCAAGGGCCCCAGGGGGCATCTGGAAACACCATATATTTT; CDR3 protein: CASSQGPQGASGNTIYF
CDR3 length: 12; D gene: -; clone size: -; J gene: TRBJ2-3; V gene: TRBV30; CDR3 DNA: TGTGCCTGGAGTGGGGGCCTAGCGACGCAGTATTTT; CDR3 protein: CAWSGGLATQYF
CDR3 length: 15; D gene: -; clone size: -; J gene: TRBJ1-6; V gene: TRBV4-3; CDR3 DNA: TGCGCCAGCAGCCAAGATCGGGCCGGCGGGGCACCCCTCCACTTT; CDR3 protein: CASSQDRAGGAPLHF
CDR3 length: 15; D gene: -; clone size: once; J gene: TRBJ1-4; V gene: TRBV18; CDR3 DNA: TGTGCCAGCTCACCACGCCGGGTGGAGGGGGAAAAACTGTTTTTT; CDR3 protein: CASSPRRVEGEKLFF
CDR3 length: 11; D gene: -; clone size: -; J gene: TRBJ1-2; V gene: TRBV5-6; CDR3 DNA: TGTGCCAGCAGCTTGCAGGGGGGCTACACCTTC; CDR3 protein: CASSLQGGYTF
CDR3 length: 15; D gene: TRBD1; clone size: -; J gene: TRBJ1-3; V gene: TRBV19; CDR3 DNA: TGTGCCAGTAGTGGTGACAGGGCTGCTGGAAACACCATATATTTT; CDR3 protein: CASSGDRAAGNTIYF
CDR3 length: 13; D gene: TRBD1; clone size: -; J gene: TRBJ1-2; V gene: TRBV30; CDR3 DNA: TGTGCCTGGAGTCCCCAGGGGGTTGGTGGCTACACCTTC; CDR3 protein: CAWSPQGVGGYTF
CDR3 length: 15; D gene: TRBD2; clone size: -; J gene: TRBJ2-3; V gene: TRBV9; CDR3 DNA: TGTGCCAGCAGCGTAGGAGTTAGCGGGTCAGATACGCAGTATTTT; CDR3 protein: CASSVGVSGSDTQYF
CDR3 length: 13; D gene: -; clone size: -; J gene: TRBJ2-2; V gene: TRBV4-3; CDR3 DNA: TGCGCCAGCAGCCAAGATCGAGAAGGGGAGCTGTTTTTT; CDR3 protein: CASSQDREGELFF
CDR3 length: 15; D gene: TRBD1; clone size: once; J gene: TRBJ1-2; V gene: TRBV19; CDR3 DNA: TGTGCCAGTAGTATAGACCCGACAGGGGTGGGCGGCTACACCTTC; CDR3 protein: CASSIDPTGVGGYTF
CDR3 length: 14; D gene: TRBD2; clone size: -; J gene: TRBJ2-1; V gene: TRBV14; CDR3 DNA: TGTGCCAGCAGCCAGGTTTGGCGGGGGGATGAGCAGTTCTTC; CDR3 protein: CASSQVWRGDEQFF
CDR3 length: 18; D gene: TRBD1; clone size: -; J gene: TRBJ1-4; V gene: TRBV4-3; CDR3 DNA: TGCGCCAGCAGCCAAGATGGGACAGGGTGGGGGGTTAATGAAAAACTGTTTTTT; CDR3 protein: CASSQDGTGWGVNEKLFF
CDR3 length: 17; D gene: -; clone size: -; J gene: TRBJ1-2; V gene: TRBV5-6; CDR3 DNA: TGTGCCAGCAGCTTGGCCCAGGGGTGGTTGGCTAACTATGGCTACACCTTC; CDR3 protein: CASSLAQGWLANYGYTF
CDR3 length: 17; D gene: -; clone size: -; J gene: TRBJ1-5; V gene: TRBV19; CDR3 DNA: TGTGCCAGTAGTATAGGAGGGGGGAGGGCGGTCAATCAGCCCCAGCATTTT; CDR3 protein: CASSIGGGRAVNQPQHF
CDR3 length: 13; D gene: TRBD1; clone size: -; J gene: TRBJ1-1; V gene: TRBV6-6; CDR3 DNA: TGTGCCAGCATTCAGGGGGCCCCCCCTGAAGCTTTCTTT; CDR3 protein: CASIQGAPPEAFF
CDR3 length: 14; D gene: -; clone size: -; J gene: TRBJ1-2; V gene: TRBV7-2; CDR3 DNA: TGTGCCAGCAGCCCCCAGGGCGGGGCGGCAGGCTACACCTTC; CDR3 protein: CASSPQGGAAGYTF
CDR3 length: 14; D gene: TRBD1; clone size: -; J gene: TRBJ1-4; V gene: TRBV27; CDR3 DNA: TGTGCCAGCAGTGCACGACAGGGTTATGAAAAACTGTTTTTT; CDR3 protein: CASSARQGYEKLFF
CDR3 length: 12; D gene: -; clone size: -; J gene: TRBJ1-2; V gene: TRBV7-9; CDR3 DNA: TGTGCCAGCAGCTTATGGGGCGGCGGCTACACCTTC; CDR3 protein: CASSLWGGGYTF
CDR3 length: 14; D gene: TRBD1; clone size: few; J gene: TRBJ1-2; V gene: TRBV5-4; CDR3 DNA: TGTGCCAGCAGCTTTTACGCAGGGGGATATGGCTACACCTTC; CDR3 protein: CASSFYAGGYGYTF
CDR3 length: 15; D gene: TRBD2; clone size: -; J gene: TRBJ2-2; V gene: TRBV3-1/TRBV3-2; CDR3 DNA: TGTGCCAGCAGCCCTCTAGCGGGAGCGGCCGGGGAGCTGTTTTTT; CDR3 protein: CASSPLAGAAGELFF
CDR3 length: 18; D gene: -; clone size: once; J gene: TRBJ2-3; V gene: TRBV7-2; CDR3 DNA: TGTGCCAGCAGCCCACAACTGGGCGGGAACAGGGAGGGAAATACGCAGTATTTT; CDR3 protein: CASSPQLGGNREGNTQYF
CDR3 length: 14; D gene: TRBD1; clone size: -; J gene: TRBJ1-5; V gene: TRBV25-1; CDR3 DNA: TGTGCCAGCAGGCAAACAGGGGCCAATCAGCCCCAGCATTTT; CDR3 protein: CASRQTGANQPQHF
CDR3 length: 15; D gene: TRBD2; clone size: once; J gene: TRBJ2-1; V gene: TRBV19; CDR3 DNA: TGTGCCAGTAGTAGGGGGACTAGCGGGAGCGATGAGCAGTTCTTC; CDR3 protein: CASSRGTSGSDEQFF
CDR3 length: 14; D gene: -; clone size: -; J gene: TRBJ1-2; V gene: TRBV18; CDR3 DNA: TGTGCCAGCTCACCATTAACGGAGATCTATGGCTACACCTTC; CDR3 protein: CASSPLTEIYGYTF
CDR3 length: 15; D gene: -; clone size: once; J gene: TRBJ1-1; V gene: TRBV10-3; CDR3 DNA: TGTGCCATCAGTGAGTCACAGGGAATGAACACTGAAGCTTTCTTT; CDR3 protein: CAISESQGMNTEAFF
CDR3 length: 13; D gene: -; clone size: -; J gene: TRBJ1-6; V gene: TRBV2; CDR3 DNA: TGTGCCAGCACCGGGGGGCGTAATTCACCCCTCCACTTT; CDR3 protein: CASTGGRNSPLHF
CDR3 length: 14; D gene: -; clone size: -; J gene: TRBJ1-1; V gene: TRBV30; CDR3 DNA: TGTGCCTGGAGTGGCGGGGGTTTGAACACTGAAGCTTTCTTT; CDR3 protein: CAWSGGGLNTEAFF
CDR3 length: 15; D gene: TRBD2; clone size: -; J gene: TRBJ2-1; V gene: TRBV19; CDR3 DNA: TGTGCCAGTAGTCATAGCGGGAGGTTCTACAATGAGCAGTTCTTC; CDR3 protein: CASSHSGRFYNEQFF
CDR3 length: 14; D gene: -; clone size: -; J gene: TRBJ2-5; V gene: TRBV6-5; CDR3 DNA: TGTGCCAGCAGTTACTCCCGGTTAGCAGAGACCCAGTACTTC; CDR3 protein: CASSYSRLAETQYF
CDR3 length: 16; D gene: TRBD2; clone size: -; J gene: TRBJ2-1; V gene: TRBV4-3; CDR3 DNA: TGCGCCAGCAGCCAAGAGTTACTAGCGGGTACCGATGAGCAGTTCTTC; CDR3 protein: CASSQELLAGTDEQFF
CDR3 length: 13; D gene: -; clone size: -; J gene: TRBJ1-2; V gene: TRBV6-2/TRBV6-3; CDR3 DNA: TGTGCCAGCAGCCCACAGGTTAACTATGGCTACACCTTC; CDR3 protein: CASSPQVNYGYTF
CDR3 length: 13; D gene: -; clone size: -; J gene: TRBJ1-3; V gene: TRBV4-1; CDR3 DNA: TGCGCCAGCAGCCCCAGTACAGGAGTGCCTATATATTTT; CDR3 protein: CASSPSTGVPIYF
CDR3 length: 11; D gene: -; clone size: -; J gene: TRBJ1-1; V gene: TRBV20-1; CDR3 DNA: TGCAGTGCTAGAGACCCGGGGGGGGCTTTCTTT; CDR3 protein: CSARDPGGAFF
CDR3 length: 18; D gene: -; clone size: -; J gene: TRBJ2-2; V gene: TRBV11-3; CDR3 DNA: TGTGCCAGCAGCTTGCGAACCTCTTTCGGAGCAAACACCGGGGAGCTGTTTTTT; CDR3 protein: CASSLRTSFGANTGELFF
CDR3 length: 13; D gene: TRBD1; clone size: -; J gene: TRBJ2-1; V gene: TRBV7-3; CDR3 DNA: TGTGCCAGCAGCCCCGGACAGGGTTACGGGCAGTTCTTC; CDR3 protein: CASSPGQGYGQFF
CDR3 length: 13; D gene: -; clone size: -; J gene: TRBJ1-4; V gene: TRBV18; CDR3 DNA: TGTGCCACACGGGCACAGCGGGGCGAAAAACTGTTTTTT; CDR3 protein: CATRAQRGEKLFF
CDR3 length: 14; D gene: -; clone size: -; J gene: TRBJ2-1; V gene: TRBV7-9; CDR3 DNA: TGTGCCAGCAGCCCGCGCGGGGTAAACAATGAGCAGTTCTTC; CDR3 protein: CASSPRGVNNEQFF
CDR3 length: 14; D gene: -; clone size: few; J gene: TRBJ2-2; V gene: TRBV19; CDR3 DNA: TGTGCCAGTAGGGCGGGACGGGGGACCGGGGAGCTGTTTTTT; CDR3 protein: CASRAGRGTGELFF
CDR3 length: 15; D gene: -; clone size: few; J gene: TRBJ1-2; V gene: TRBV15; CDR3 DNA: TGTGCCACCAGCGACCAGACTCGGGGGGACTATGGCTACACCTTC; CDR3 protein: CATSDQTRGDYGYTF
CDR3 length: 12; D gene: -; clone size: once; J gene: TRBJ1-2; V gene: TRBV25-1; CDR3 DNA: TGTGCCAGCAGTGAAACAGGTTACGGCTACACCTTC; CDR3 protein: CASSETGYGYTF
CDR3 length: 11; D gene: -; clone size: -; J gene: TRBJ2-3; V gene: TRBV6-5; CDR3 DNA: TGTGCCAGCAGTCGGGGAGATACGCAGTATTTT; CDR3 protein: CASSRGDTQYF
CDR3 length: 15; D gene: TRBD1; clone size: -; J gene: TRBJ2-1; V gene: TRBV19; CDR3 DNA: TGTGCCAGTAGTATTGGGGGGACAGGGGGTGATGAGCAGTTCTTC; CDR3 protein: CASSIGGTGGDEQFF